This T cell receptor (beta chain) is from a study of OX40 agonist ivuxolimab in advanced cancers. Study overall: An agonistic human IgG2 monoclonal antibody against OX40 (CD134) was given. Partial responses were seen in three patients, one with hepatocellular carcinoma and two with cutaneous melanoma.

Sequencing used immunoSEQ multiplex PCR; TCRdb keeps in-frame clones, though not all of them. The sample has about 81,000 clones, about 86% seen once; the top ten hold approximately 6.3%. This sample comprised CD4+ or CD8+ T cells sorted from blood, obtained in a trial of the OX40 agonist ivuxolimab. This TCR derives from an adult with an advanced solid tumor such as melanoma, head and neck, liver or kidney cancer.

This CDR3 is CASSIIGEWADTQYF. The CDR3 DNA follows: TGTGCCAGTAGTATAATAGGGGAATGGGCAGATACGCAGTATTTT. V gene TRBV19 combines with J gene TRBJ2-3, with a tentative D call TRBD1 (5 bases). Looked up from germline, CDR1 is LNHDA and CDR2 is SQIVND (reference sequence). With 2 bases removed from V and 4 bases from J, the gap between germline ends came to 13 bases. The CDR3 runs to 15 residues.